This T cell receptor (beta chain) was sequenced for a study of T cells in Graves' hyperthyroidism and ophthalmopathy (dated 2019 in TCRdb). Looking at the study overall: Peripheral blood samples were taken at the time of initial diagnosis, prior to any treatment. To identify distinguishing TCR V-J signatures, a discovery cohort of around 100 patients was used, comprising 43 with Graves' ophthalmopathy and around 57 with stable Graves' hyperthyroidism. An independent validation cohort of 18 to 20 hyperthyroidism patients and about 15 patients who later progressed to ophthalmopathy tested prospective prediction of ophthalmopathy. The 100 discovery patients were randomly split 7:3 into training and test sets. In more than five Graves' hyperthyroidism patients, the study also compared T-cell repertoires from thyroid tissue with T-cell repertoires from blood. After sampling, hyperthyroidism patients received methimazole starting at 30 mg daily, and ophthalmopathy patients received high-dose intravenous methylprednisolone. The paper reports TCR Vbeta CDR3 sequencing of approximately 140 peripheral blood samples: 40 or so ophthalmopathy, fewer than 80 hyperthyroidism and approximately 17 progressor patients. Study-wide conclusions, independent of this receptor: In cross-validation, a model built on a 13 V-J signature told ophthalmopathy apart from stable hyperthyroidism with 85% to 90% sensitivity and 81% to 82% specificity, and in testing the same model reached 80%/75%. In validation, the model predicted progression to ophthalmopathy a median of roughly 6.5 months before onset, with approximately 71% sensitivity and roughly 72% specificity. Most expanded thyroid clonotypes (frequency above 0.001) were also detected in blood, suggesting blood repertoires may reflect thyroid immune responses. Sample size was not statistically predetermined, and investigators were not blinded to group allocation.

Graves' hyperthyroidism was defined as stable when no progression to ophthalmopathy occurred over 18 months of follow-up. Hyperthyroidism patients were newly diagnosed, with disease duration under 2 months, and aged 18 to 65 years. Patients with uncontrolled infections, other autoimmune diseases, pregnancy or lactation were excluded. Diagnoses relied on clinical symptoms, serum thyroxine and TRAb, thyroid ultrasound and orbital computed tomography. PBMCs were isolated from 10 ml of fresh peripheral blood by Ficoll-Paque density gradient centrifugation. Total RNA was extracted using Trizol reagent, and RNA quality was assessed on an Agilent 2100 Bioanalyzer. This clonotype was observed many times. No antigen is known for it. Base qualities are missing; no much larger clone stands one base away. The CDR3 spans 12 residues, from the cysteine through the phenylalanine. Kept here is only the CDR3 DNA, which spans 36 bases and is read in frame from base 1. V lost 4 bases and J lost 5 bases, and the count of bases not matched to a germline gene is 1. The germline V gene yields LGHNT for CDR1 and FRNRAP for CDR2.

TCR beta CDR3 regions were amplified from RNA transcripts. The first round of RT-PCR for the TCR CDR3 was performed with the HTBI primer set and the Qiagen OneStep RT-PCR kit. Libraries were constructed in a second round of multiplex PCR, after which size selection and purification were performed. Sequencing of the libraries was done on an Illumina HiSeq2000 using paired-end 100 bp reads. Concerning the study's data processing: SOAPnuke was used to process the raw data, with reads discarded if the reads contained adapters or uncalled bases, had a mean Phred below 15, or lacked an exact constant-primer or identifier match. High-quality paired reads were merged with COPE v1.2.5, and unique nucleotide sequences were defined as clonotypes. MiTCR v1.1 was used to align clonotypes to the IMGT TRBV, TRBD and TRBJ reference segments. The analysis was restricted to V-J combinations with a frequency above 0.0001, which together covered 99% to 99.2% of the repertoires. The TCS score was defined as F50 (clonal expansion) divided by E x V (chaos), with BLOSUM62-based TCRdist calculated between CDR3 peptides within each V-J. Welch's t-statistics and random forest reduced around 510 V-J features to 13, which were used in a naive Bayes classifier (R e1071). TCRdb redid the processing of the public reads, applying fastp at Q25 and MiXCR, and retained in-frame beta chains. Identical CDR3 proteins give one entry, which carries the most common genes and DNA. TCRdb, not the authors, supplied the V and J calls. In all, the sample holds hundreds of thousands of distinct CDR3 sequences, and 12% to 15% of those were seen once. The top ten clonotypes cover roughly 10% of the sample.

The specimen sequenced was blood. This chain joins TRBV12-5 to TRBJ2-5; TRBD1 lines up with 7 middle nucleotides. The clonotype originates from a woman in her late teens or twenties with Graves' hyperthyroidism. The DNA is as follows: TGTGCTAGTGGTTCGACAGGGGAGACCCAGTACTTC. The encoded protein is CASGSTGETQYF. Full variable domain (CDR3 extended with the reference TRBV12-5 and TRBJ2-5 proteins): DARVTQTPRHKVTEMGQEVTMRCQPILGHNTVFWYRQTMMQGLELLAYFRNRAPLDDSGMPKDRFSAEMPDATLATLKIQPSEPRDSAVYFCASGSTGETQYFGPGTRLLVL.